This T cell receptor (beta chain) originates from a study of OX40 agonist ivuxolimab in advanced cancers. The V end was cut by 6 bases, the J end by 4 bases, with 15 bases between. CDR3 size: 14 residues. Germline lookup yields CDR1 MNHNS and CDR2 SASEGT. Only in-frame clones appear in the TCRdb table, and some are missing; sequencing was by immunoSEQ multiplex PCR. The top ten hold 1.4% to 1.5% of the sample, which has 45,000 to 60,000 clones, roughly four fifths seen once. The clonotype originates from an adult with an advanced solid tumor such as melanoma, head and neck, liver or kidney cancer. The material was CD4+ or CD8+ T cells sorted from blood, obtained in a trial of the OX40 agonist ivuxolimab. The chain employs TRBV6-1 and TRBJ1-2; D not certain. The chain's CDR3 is CASRGNQEAYGYTF. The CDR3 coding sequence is TGTGCCAGCAGGGGGAATCAGGAAGCCTATGGCTACACCTTC.